Included here is one T cell receptor beta chain sequence, with context. With 6 bases clipped from V and 4 bases from J, the junction kept 5 bases outside the gene matches. Germline assignment: CDR1 MNHEY and CDR2 SVGEGT. This CDR3 region has 14 residues. The data were taken from a study of blood T cell repertoires in COVID-19. Study details: The analysed material was cDNA or gDNA that came from T cells, B-cell-depleted T cells, or PBMCs.

Enrollees, about 18 to 95 years old, lived in 24 US areas. Participants had their cohort set by participant-reported clinical history. Donors in Cohort 3 who had recovered were those with two negative PCRs, healthcare professional clearance, or resolution of their symptoms. Assay used: immunoSEQ multiplex PCR; TCRdb lists only in-frame clones, some missing. This table holds about 250,000 clones, around 86% found once. This clonotype originated in a man aged 40-55 years who had recovered from COVID-19. The chain is built from TRBV6-2 or TRBV6-3 and TRBJ1-5, with TRBD1 matching 8 bases. The sample was PBMCs or T cells enriched from blood (not recorded which). CDR3: CASSRGQANQPQHF. CDR3 sequence (DNA): TGTGCCAGCAGCAGGGGACAGGCAAATCAGCCCCAGCATTTT.